This T cell receptor (beta chain) was obtained from a study of regulatory T cells in long-lasting Graves disease. This clonotype was counted at least ten times. Its antigen remains unknown. V was pared by 0 bases and J by 2 bases, with 14 bases between. Germline loops: CDR1 LGHDT, CDR2 YNNKEL (reference sequence). This CDR3 is built from 17 residues. Documented time point: newly diagnosed GD, antithyroid drugs for less than 3 months. PBMC RNA served as the TCR library source. Through Arm-PCR of CDR3 regions and iRepertoire HTBI primers, TCR beta libraries were built. TCRdb processed the multiplex PCR reads anew with MiXCR; each CDR3 protein has one entry. The sample consists of approximately 440,000 distinct CDR3 sequences, around 15% of them appearing once. General observations from the study: Tissue studied was limited to peripheral blood, excluding thyroid tissue.

Another study also made use of these data, one on T cells in Graves' hyperthyroidism and ophthalmopathy.

The source was peripheral blood mononuclear cells (PBMCs), collected at new diagnosis, from a patient treated with antithyroid drugs. This chain uses TRBV3-1 with TRBJ2-1; the D gene is possibly TRBD1 (5 bases). The receptor's source is a man in his forties with Graves disease. CDR3 coding DNA: TGTGCCAGCAGCCAAGATCTCCCGACAGTAACCTACAATGAGCAGTTCTTC. Its protein product is CASSQDLPTVTYNEQFF.